Following are 12 T cell receptor beta chains from one sample sequenced in a study of cytomegalovirus exposure and HLA in healthy donors. The primer mix had 60 Vbeta and 13 Jbeta primers. The data were produced by immunoSEQ multiplex PCR, yet TCRdb's version contains in-frame clones alone and is incomplete. Of 170,000 or so clones listed, around nine tenths were seen once; the top ten hold almost 2%. The sequencing input was PBMCs. The receptors were sampled from a woman between 18 and 29 years old in good health and CMV-seronegative.

The V gene is TRBV2, the J gene TRBJ1-5; no definite D call. V shed 3 bases and J shed 0 bases, with 6 bases lying between them. The CDR3 length is 14 residues. The germline V gene encodes CDR1 SNHLY and CDR2 FYNNEI. The CDR3 sequence is CASSERYSNQPQHF. DNA of the CDR3: TGTGCCAGCAGTGAGCGTTATAGCAATCAGCCCCAGCATTTT.

This chain uses TRBV5-1 with TRBJ2-5; 12 bases map to TRBD2. The end of the DNA is better explained by TRBJ2-7, so the J call may be wrong. The CDR3 runs 18 residues. Germline assignment: CDR1 SGHRS and CDR2 YFSETQ. CDR3 in DNA: TGCGCCAGCAGCGTTGGGAGTCTAGCGGGGGGGCTATCTGACGAGCAGTACTTC. Protein: CASSVGSLAGGLSDEQYF.

The chain combines TRBV11-2 with TRBJ1-5; D not certain. The germline CDR1 and CDR2 sequences are SGHAT and FQNNGV. The CDR3 runs 13 residues. V shed 1 base and J shed 6 bases, with 7 bases lying between them. CDR3 DNA: TGTGCCAGCAGCTTAGCGGGTACTCAGCCCCAGCATTTT. Amino acid sequence: CASSLAGTQPQHF.

The chain couples TRBV27 to TRBJ1-5; D possibly corresponds to TRBD1 (6 bases). The ends were cut back, 6 bases at V and 6 bases at J, with 12 bases in the middle. The CDR3 spans 13 residues. Germline-derived CDR1 and CDR2 are MNHEY and SMNVEV (reference sequence). CDR3 in amino acids: CASSTGFSQPQHF. In nucleotides, the CDR3 is TGTGCCAGCAGCACAGGGTTTTCTCAGCCCCAGCATTTT.

This chain joins TRBV12-5 and TRBJ1-3; D remains unclear. V was cut by 6 bases and J by 4 bases, with 13 bases left in between. Germline V CDR1 and CDR2: LGHNT, FRNRAP. There are 14 residues in the CDR3. CDR3: CASGDSGGGNTIYF. The CDR3 nucleotides are TGTGCTAGTGGGGACTCCGGCGGCGGAAACACCATATATTTT. Complete variable domain (other parts from reference TRBV12-5 and TRBJ1-3): DARVTQTPRHKVTEMGQEVTMRCQPILGHNTVFWYRQTMMQGLELLAYFRNRAPLDDSGMPKDRFSAEMPDATLATLKIQPSEPRDSAVYFCASGDSGGGNTIYFGEGSWLTVV.

The chain uses TRBV27 and TRBJ1-5; no firm D call. The CDR3 has 12 amino acids. CDR1 is MNHEY and CDR2 is SMNVEV in the germline V gene (reference sequence). V dropped 6 bases and J dropped 2 bases, with 5 bases sitting between them. CDR3 bases: TGTGCCAGCAGCCAGGGCAATCAGCCCCAGCATTTT. Translation gives CASSQGNQPQHF.

V gene TRBV5-1 combines with J gene TRBJ1-3; D possibly corresponds to TRBD1 (5 bases). This CDR3 has 14 residues. Trimming removed 2 bases at V and 2 bases at J, with 8 bases between. Germline CDR1 SGHRS, CDR2 YFSETQ. The DNA of the CDR3 is TGCGCCAGCAGCTTCGACAGTGCTGGAAACACCATATATTTT. It yields the protein CASSFDSAGNTIYF.

The CDR3 DNA reads as TGTGCCAGCAGTTTAGGGGACAGGGGTCTATACGAGCAGTACTTC. Its protein is CASSLGDRGLYEQYF. V gene TRBV27 combines with J gene TRBJ2-7, with TRBD1 identical over 10 bases. V gave up 2 bases and J gave up 4 bases; unmatched junction bases: 5. This CDR3 is 15 amino acids long. Looked up from germline, CDR1 is MNHEY and CDR2 is SMNVEV (reference sequence).

The CDR3 is CASSVRGQGLAGSNEQFF. DNA of the CDR3: TGTGCCAGCAGCGTAAGAGGGCAGGGACTAGCGGGGTCCAATGAGCAGTTCTTC. The chain links TRBV9 to TRBJ2-1, with 13 bases identical to TRBD2. Germline-derived CDR1 and CDR2 are SGDLS and YYNGEE. The V gene end was trimmed by 1 base and the J gene end by 6 bases; junction bases not matched to a gene: 10. The CDR3 totals 18 residues.

This clone was seen at least ten times. The gene calls are TRBV4-2 and TRBJ1-4; TRBD1 might be the D (5 bases). Germline CDR1 is LGHNA and CDR2 is YNFKEQ. The germline V and J ends were trimmed by 1 base and 1 base, with 10 bases remaining between them. The length of the CDR3 is 16 residues. CDR3 residues: CASSQGGGETNEKLFF. The CDR3 DNA is TGTGCCAGCAGCCAAGGGGGAGGGGAAACTAATGAAAAACTGTTTTTT.

The rearrangement links TRBV6-5 to TRBJ1-3; the D gene is possibly TRBD1 (5 bases). Trimming left V 6 bases short and J 0 bases short, with 12 bases between. Per germline, CDR1 MNHEY and CDR2 SVGAGI. This CDR3 comprises 15 residues. The CDR3 sequence is CASSWGLNSGNTIYF. Written as DNA, the CDR3 is TGTGCCAGCAGCTGGGGACTGAACTCTGGAAACACCATATATTTT.

CDR3 bases: TGTGCCTGGAACCCAGCGGGGAGCACAGATACGCAGTATTTT. It codes for CAWNPAGSTDTQYF. The chain employs TRBV30 and TRBJ2-3; 7 nucleotides match TRBD2. The CDR3 loop spans 14 amino acids. The germline V gene encodes CDR1 GTSNPN and CDR2 SVGIG (reference sequence). V was pared by 4 bases and J by 0 bases, with 4 bases of the junction left unmatched.